One TCR beta chain is described in this entry. The data are from a study of blood T cell repertoires in COVID-19. Across the study: Some COVID-19 samples were acute and others convalescent; all came from the United States, Italy and Spain. PBMCs, B-cell-depleted T cells, or T cells were the source of the cDNA or gDNA that made up the material.

Per the authors' pipeline: Counts of nucleated cells, estimated from reference gene primer amplification, were obtained. The data were produced by immunoSEQ multiplex PCR, yet TCRdb's version contains in-frame clones alone and is incomplete. V, J and clone size were drawn from that table, and D and trimming were deduced from the DNA. Here the sample spans fewer than 35,000 clones, about 90% being singletons. The CDR3 length is 14 residues. Germline V gene lookup returns CDR1 ENHRY and CDR2 SYGVKD. V lost 5 bases and J lost 4, with 14 bases in between. The chain has TRBV10-3 and TRBJ2-5, with D perhaps TRBD2 (5 bases). The source material was peripheral blood. The sequence was obtained from a man aged 55 to 70 with active COVID-19. CDR3 in DNA: TGTGCCATCAGTCGGGCCGGGGTCGGAGAGACCCAGTACTTC. This codes for CAISRAGVGETQYF.